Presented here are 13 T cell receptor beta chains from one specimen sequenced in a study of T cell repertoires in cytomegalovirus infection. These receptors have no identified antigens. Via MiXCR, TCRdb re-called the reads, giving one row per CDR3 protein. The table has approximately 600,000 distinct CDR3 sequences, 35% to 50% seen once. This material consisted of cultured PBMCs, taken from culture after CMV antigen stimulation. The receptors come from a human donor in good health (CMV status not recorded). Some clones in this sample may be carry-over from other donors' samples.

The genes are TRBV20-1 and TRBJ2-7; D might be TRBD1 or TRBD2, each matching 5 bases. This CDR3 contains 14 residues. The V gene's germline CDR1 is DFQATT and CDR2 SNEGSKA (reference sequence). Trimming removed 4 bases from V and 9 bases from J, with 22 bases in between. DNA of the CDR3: TGCAGTGCTATAGAGGGGCCCGTGGATGGTGCGCAGTACTTC. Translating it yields CSAIEGPVDGAQYF.

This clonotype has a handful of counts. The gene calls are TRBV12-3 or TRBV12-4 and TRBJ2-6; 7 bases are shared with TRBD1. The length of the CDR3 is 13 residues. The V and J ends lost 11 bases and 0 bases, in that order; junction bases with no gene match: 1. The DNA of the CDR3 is TGTGCCGACAGGGCCTCTGGGGCCAACGTCCTGACTTTC. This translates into CADRASGANVLTF.

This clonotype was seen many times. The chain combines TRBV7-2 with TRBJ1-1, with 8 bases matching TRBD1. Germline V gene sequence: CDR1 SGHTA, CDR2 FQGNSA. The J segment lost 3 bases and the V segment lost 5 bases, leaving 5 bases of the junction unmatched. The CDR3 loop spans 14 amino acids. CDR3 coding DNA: TGTGCCAGCAGCATGACAGGGGCGGACACTGAAGCTTTCTTT. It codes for CASSMTGADTEAFF. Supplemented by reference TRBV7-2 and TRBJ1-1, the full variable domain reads GAGVSQSPSNKVTEKGKDVELRCDPISGHTALYWYRQSLGQGLEFLIYFQGNSAPDKSGLPSDRFSAERTGGSVSTLTIQRTQQEDSAVYLCASSMTGADTEAFFGQGTRLTVV.

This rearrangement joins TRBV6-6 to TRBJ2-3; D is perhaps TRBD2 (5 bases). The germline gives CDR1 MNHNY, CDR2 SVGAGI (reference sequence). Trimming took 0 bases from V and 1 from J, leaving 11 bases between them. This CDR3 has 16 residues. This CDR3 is CASSYSDFNGTDTQYF. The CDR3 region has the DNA TGTGCCAGCAGTTACTCGGACTTCAACGGCACAGATACGCAGTATTTT.

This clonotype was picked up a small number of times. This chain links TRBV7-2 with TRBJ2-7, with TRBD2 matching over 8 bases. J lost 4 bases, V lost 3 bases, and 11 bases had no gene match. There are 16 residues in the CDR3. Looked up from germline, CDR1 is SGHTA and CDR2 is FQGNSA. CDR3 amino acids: CASSFGGGLDGYEQYF. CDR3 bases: TGTGCCAGCAGCTTCGGGGGGGGGCTGGACGGATACGAGCAGTACTTC.

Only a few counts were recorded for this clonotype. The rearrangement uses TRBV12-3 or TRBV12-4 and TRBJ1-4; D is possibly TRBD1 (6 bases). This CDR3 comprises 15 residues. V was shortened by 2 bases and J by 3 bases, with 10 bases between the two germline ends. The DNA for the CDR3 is TGTGCCAGCAGTTTAAGGGACACCTCTAATGAAAAACTGTTTTTT. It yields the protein CASSLRDTSNEKLFF.

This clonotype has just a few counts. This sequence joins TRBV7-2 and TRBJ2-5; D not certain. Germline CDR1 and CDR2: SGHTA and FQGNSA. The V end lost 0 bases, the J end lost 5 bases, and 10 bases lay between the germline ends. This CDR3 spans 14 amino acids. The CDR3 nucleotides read TGTGCCAGCAGCTTAGCGAGTGGACGGGAGACCCAGTACTTC. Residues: CASSLASGRETQYF.

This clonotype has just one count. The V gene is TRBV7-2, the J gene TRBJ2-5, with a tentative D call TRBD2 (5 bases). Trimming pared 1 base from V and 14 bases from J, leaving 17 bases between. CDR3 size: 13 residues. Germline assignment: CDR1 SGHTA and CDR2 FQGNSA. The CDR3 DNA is TGTGCCAGCAGCTTAGAAGACGGACTGGGCCCTTACTTC. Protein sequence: CASSLEDGLGPYF.

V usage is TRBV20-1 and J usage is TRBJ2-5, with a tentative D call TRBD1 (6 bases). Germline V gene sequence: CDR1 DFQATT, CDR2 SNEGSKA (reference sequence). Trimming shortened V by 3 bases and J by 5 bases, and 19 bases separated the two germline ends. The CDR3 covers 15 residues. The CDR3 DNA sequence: TGCAGTGCTAGGCCCTTCATGGACAGAAGGGAGACCCAGTACTTC. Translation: CSARPFMDRRETQYF.

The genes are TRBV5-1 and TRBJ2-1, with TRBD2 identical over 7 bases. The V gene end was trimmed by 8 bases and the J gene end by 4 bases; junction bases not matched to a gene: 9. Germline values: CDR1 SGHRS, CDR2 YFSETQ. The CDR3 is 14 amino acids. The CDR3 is CASGAGREYNEQFF. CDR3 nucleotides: TGCGCCAGTGGGGCCGGGCGGGAGTACAATGAGCAGTTCTTC.

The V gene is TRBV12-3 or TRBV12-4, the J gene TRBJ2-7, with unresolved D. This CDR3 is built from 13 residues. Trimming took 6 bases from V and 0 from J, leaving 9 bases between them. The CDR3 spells CASRPGNSYEQYF. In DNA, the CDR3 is TGTGCCAGCAGACCGGGTAACTCCTACGAGCAGTACTTC.

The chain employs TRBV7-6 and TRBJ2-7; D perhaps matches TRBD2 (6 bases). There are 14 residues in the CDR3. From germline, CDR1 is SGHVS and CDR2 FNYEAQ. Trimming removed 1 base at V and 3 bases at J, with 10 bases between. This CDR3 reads CASSLVAGNYEQYF. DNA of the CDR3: TGTGCCAGCAGCTTAGTTGCGGGGAACTACGAGCAGTACTTC.

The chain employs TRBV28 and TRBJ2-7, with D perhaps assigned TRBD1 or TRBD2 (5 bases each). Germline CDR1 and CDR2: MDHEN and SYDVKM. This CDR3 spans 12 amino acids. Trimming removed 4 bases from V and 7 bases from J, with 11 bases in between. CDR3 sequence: CASSYDSGEQYF. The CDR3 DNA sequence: TGTGCCAGCAGTTATGACAGCGGAGAGCAGTACTTC.